Many counts were recorded for the clone carrying this TCR beta chain. The target antigen is unknown. This record belongs to a study of memory CD4+ T cells and cytomegalovirus serostatus. Study overall: Healthy Belgian adult donors included about nine CMV-positive and some 24 CMV-negative people.

Single viable CD3+CD4+CD8-CD45RO+ cells were sorted as the memory CD4+ T cells. Serum IgG to CMV pp150, pp28, p38 and p52 defined serostatus. Sequencing used immunoSEQ multiplex PCR; TCRdb keeps in-frame clones, though not all of them. Counted here are tens of thousands of clones, 70% to 75% occurring once; the ten biggest clones make up roughly 2.7%. Whole-study findings and limits: About 40% of the roughly 150 known CMV-associated TCRbeta sequences appeared in CD4+ memory. Median bootstrapped AUC for CMV status was just under 0.97 originally, roughly 0.92 US-trained.

Trimming shortened V by 4 bases and J by 4 bases, and 4 bases separated the two germline ends. The V gene's germline CDR1 is SEHNR and CDR2 FQNEAQ (reference sequence). The CDR3 spans 12 residues. V and J are TRBV7-9 and TRBJ2-2; D gene unclear. The sequencing input was memory CD4+ T cells from blood. This clonotype originated in an adult in good health and CMV-seropositive. This CDR3 is CASSSATGELFF. The CDR3 bases are TGTGCCAGCAGCTCAGCCACCGGGGAGCTGTTTTTT.